These T cell receptor beta chains were read from a single sample in a study of OX40 agonist ivuxolimab in advanced cancers. Data came from immunoSEQ multiplex PCR; TCRdb stores just in-frame clones and leaves some out. Of about 46,000 clones in the sample, 65% to 85% were seen once. The sample here was CD4+ or CD8+ T cells sorted from blood, taken in a trial of the OX40 agonist ivuxolimab. The receptors stem from an adult with an advanced solid tumor such as melanoma, head and neck, liver or kidney cancer. CDR3s include the opening cysteine and the closing phenylalanine or tryptophan. Fields, in order: V gene, J gene, clone size, D gene, CDR3 protein, CDR3 DNA. D genes are given only for firm matches. Clone sizes are given selectively: once, few, many, or a class where the clone is expanded.

>TRBV1|TRBJ2-7|-|-
CTSSLAGGVYEQYF
TGCACCAGCAGCTTAGCGGGGGGGGTCTACGAGCAGTACTTC
>TRBV29-1|TRBJ2-7|once|TRBD1
CSGRDSGSYEQYF
TGCAGCGGAAGGGACAGTGGCTCCTACGAGCAGTACTTC
>TRBV5-1|TRBJ2-7|-|-
CASGSDRPYEQYF
TGCGCCAGCGGGTCAGACAGGCCCTACGAGCAGTACTTC
>TRBV30|TRBJ1-4|once|-
CAWRDGGEKLFF
TGTGCCTGGCGGGACGGTGGGGAAAAACTGTTTTTT
>TRBV10-1|TRBJ2-1|-|TRBD2
CASSGVRGAVYNEQFF
TGCGCCAGCAGTGGGGTGCGGGGGGCCGTCTACAATGAGCAGTTCTTC
>TRBV7-9|TRBJ1-1|-|-
CASSSTRTANTEAFF
TGTGCCAGCAGCTCGACGCGGACAGCGAACACTGAAGCTTTCTTT
>TRBV6-5|TRBJ1-5|-|-
CASSPIIQGQPQHF
TGTGCCAGCAGTCCAATTATACAGGGTCAGCCCCAGCATTTT
>TRBV9|TRBJ1-1|once|-
CASSVEDTEAFF
TGTGCCAGCAGCGTAGAGGACACTGAAGCTTTCTTT
>TRBV15|TRBJ2-2|-|-
CATSRDVGTTGELFF
TGTGCCACCAGCAGAGATGTGGGGACTACCGGGGAGCTGTTTTTT
>TRBV2|TRBJ2-2|-|-
CASTVGVTGELFF
TGTGCCAGCACCGTCGGTGTTACCGGGGAGCTGTTTTTT
>TRBV7-9|TRBJ2-7|few|-
CASNFPSYEQYF
TGTGCCAGCAACTTCCCCTCCTACGAGCAGTACTTC
>TRBV19|TRBJ1-1|-|-
CASSRGQGPDTEAFF
TGTGCCAGTAGTAGGGGGCAAGGCCCGGACACTGAAGCTTTCTTT
>TRBV19|TRBJ2-2|-|-
CASSIQEVTGELFF
TGTGCCAGTAGTATCCAGGAAGTTACCGGGGAGCTGTTTTTT
>TRBV18|TRBJ2-7|-|-
CASSGSDEQYF
TGTGCCAGCTCAGGGTCGGACGAGCAGTACTTC
>TRBV11-2|TRBJ2-7|-|-
CASSPSYEQYF
TGTGCCAGCAGCCCCTCCTACGAGCAGTACTTC
>TRBV6-6|TRBJ2-2|-|-
CASSPRRDSDTGELFF
TGTGCCAGCAGTCCTAGACGGGACTCGGACACCGGGGAGCTGTTTTTT
>TRBV30|TRBJ2-7|-|TRBD1
CAWSFRTGYYEQYF
TGTGCCTGGAGTTTTAGGACAGGGTACTACGAGCAGTACTTC